Below, one T cell receptor beta chain is given with its context. Its specificity is unknown. The data originate from a study of a mutant IDH1 vaccine in newly diagnosed glioma. Overall study results and limits: The occurrence of vaccine-induced immune responses was seen in over 85% of patients.

The time point is: week 47, end of study. Topical imiquimod accompanied each vaccine dose, which consisted of 300 ug of mutant IDH1 20-mer peptide. Germline loops: CDR1 GTSNPN, CDR2 SVGIG (reference sequence). The length of the CDR3 is 14 residues. V lost 2 bases to trimming and J lost 6 bases, with 14 bases between them. Here immunoSEQ multiplex PCR was the method, and the copy in TCRdb shows in-frame clones only, minus some. Among approximately 37,000 clones, 82% were seen once, and the ten largest hold over 15%. This clonotype was obtained from a man between 18 and 35 years old with glioma. Some clones in this sample may be carry-over from other donors' samples. The chain has TRBV30 and TRBJ2-1; TRBD1 or TRBD2 may be the D gene (5 bases each). This specimen was PBMCs, taken from a glioma patient whose treatment included an IDH1 peptide vaccine. DNA for the CDR3: TGTGCCTGGAGTTTCGGAGATGGGGGCAATGAGCAGTTCTTC. This codes for CAWSFGDGGNEQFF.